This TCR beta chain was recovered during a study of CD8+ T cells in alopecia areata. As for the study in general: The share of scalp area affected provided the severity score for treated patients.

TCR sequencing used cDNA made by reverse transcription of extracted RNA. Sequenced by immunoSEQ multiplex PCR; TCRdb stores in-frame clones only, minus some. The repertoire has about 210,000 clones, roughly 44% of them found once; the top ten carry about 2.6%. Treatment described: oral pan-JAK inhibitor, 5-10 mg twice daily. Obtained from alopecia areata patients were lesional scalp punch biopsies along with peripheral blood. Only a few counts were recorded for this clone. The CDR3 is 14 amino acids. Germline CDR1 reads SQVTM; CDR2 reads ANQGSEA. The V segment lost 1 base and the J segment 4 bases; nucleotides outside the gene matches: 1.

The J gene is TRBJ2-2, the V gene TRBV29-1; TRBD2 matches 9 bases. This specimen consisted of CD4+ T cells sorted from blood, obtained at approximately week 39, from a patient treated with tofacitinib. This TCR was sampled from a human donor with alopecia areata. CDR3 bases: TGCAGCGTTGAAGGGACTAGCGTCACCGGGGAGCTGTTTTTT. Protein sequence: CSVEGTSVTGELFF.